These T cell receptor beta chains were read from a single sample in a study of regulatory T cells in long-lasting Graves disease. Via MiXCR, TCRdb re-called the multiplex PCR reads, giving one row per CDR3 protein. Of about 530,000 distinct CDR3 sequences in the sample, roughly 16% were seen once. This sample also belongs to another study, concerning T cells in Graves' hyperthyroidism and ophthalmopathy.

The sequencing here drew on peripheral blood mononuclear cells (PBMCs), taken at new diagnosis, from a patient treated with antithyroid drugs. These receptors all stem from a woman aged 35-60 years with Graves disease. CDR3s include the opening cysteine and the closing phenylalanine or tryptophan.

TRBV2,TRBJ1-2,CASSENECGYTF
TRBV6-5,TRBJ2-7,CASSSGLAGGPIGTHEQYF
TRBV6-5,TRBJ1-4,CASSYGGRPNEKLFF
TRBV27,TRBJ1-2,CAPYGYTF
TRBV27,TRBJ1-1,CASSFWGGAEAFF
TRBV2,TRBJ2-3,CASSIYNIDTQYF
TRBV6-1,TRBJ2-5,CASSPGAHQETQYF
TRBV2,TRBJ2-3,CASSDPVSGAGADTQYF
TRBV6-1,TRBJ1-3,CASMWQGAANTIYF
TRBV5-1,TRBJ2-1,CASSLGTSGGYYNEQFF
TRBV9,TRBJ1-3,CASSAGTVTGNTIYF
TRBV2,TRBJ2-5,CASERGAGTQYF
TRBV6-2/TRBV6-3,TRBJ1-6,CASNDRGLSPLHF
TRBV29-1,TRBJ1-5,CSVEETGGQPQHF
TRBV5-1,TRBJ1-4,CASSLGSNEKLFF
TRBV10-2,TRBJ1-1,CASTAGTEAFF
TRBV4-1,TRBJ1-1,CASSLGREDEAFF
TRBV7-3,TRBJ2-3,CASSLGGTGTDTQYF
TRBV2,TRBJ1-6,CASTFTRTPLHF
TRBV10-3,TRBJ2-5,CAISWTVLGETQYF
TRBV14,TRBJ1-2,CASSQLDLANYGYTF
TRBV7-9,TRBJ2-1,CASSISRMHNEQFF
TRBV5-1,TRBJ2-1,CASSDRDSYNEQFF
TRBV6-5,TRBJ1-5,CASSYGRGGNQPQHF
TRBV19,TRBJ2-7,CASSIGGASSYEQYF
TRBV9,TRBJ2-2,CASSAWTGVVTGELFF
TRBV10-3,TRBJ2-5,CAISGLGGFETQYF
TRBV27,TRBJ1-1,CASSPSGQTEAFF
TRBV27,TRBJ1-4,CASSFRAFNEKLFF